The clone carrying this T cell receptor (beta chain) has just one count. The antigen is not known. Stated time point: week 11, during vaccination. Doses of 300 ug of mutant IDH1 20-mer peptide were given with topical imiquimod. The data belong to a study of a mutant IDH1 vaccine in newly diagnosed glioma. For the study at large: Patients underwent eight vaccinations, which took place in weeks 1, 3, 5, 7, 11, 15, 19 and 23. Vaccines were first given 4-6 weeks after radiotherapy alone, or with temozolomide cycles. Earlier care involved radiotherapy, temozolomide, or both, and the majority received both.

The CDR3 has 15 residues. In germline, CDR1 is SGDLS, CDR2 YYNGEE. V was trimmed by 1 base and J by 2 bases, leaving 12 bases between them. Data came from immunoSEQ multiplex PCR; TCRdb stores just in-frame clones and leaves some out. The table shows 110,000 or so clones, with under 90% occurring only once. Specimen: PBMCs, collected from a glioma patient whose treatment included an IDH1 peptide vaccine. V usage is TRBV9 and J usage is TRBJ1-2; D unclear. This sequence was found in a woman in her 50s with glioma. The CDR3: CASSVFEGPNYGYTF. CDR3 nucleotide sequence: TGTGCCAGCAGCGTATTTGAAGGCCCAAACTATGGCTACACCTTC.